Listed here are 17 T cell receptor beta chains from one sample, sequenced in a study of cytomegalovirus exposure and HLA in healthy donors. The study ran its PCR with 60 Vbeta and 13 Jbeta primers. TCRdb keeps only in-frame clones here, not all; method: immunoSEQ multiplex PCR. The sample shows about 110,000 clones, more than 65% of them seen only once. The sample was PBMCs. The receptors shown here come from a man under 40 in good health and CMV-seropositive.

The rearrangement uses TRBV7-2 and TRBJ2-3; perhaps TRBD2 as D (6 bases). This CDR3 is 14 amino acids long. Germline V CDR1 and CDR2: SGHTA, FQGNSA. V was pared by 5 bases and J by 3 bases, with 12 bases between. The DNA of the CDR3 is TGTGCCAGCAGCCTTAGGCGGGGTACAGATACGCAGTATTTT. Its translation is CASSLRRGTDTQYF.

This clone was seen once. The genes are TRBV15 and TRBJ2-5, with no clear D. Germline assignment: CDR1 LNHNV and CDR2 YYDKDF (reference sequence). Trimming pared 2 bases from V and 1 base from J, leaving 5 bases between. The CDR3 has 13 residues. The DNA of the CDR3 is TGTGCCACCAGCAGACTAGGCCAAGAGACCCAGTACTTC. Encoded protein: CATSRLGQETQYF.

The J gene is TRBJ2-1, the V gene TRBV5-4; 14 bases line up with TRBD2. This CDR3 has 16 residues. J was trimmed by 7 bases and V by 4 bases; bases with no gene match: 7. Germline CDR1 SGHNT, CDR2 YYREEE (reference sequence). DNA of the CDR3: TGTGCCAGCAGCAGACTAGCGGGGGGGCCGAGGAATGAGCAGTTCTTC. The encoded protein is CASSRLAGGPRNEQFF.

This rearrangement joins TRBV9 to TRBJ2-5; 9 nucleotides match TRBD1. This CDR3 region has 16 residues. CDR1 and CDR2 from the germline V gene are SGDLS and YYNGEE. Germline trimming cut 4 bases from V and 1 base from J; bases unmatched to any gene: 8. The CDR3 spells CASSPTDRGRQETQYF. Written as DNA, the CDR3 is TGTGCCAGCAGCCCGACGGACAGGGGTCGCCAAGAGACCCAGTACTTC.

This chain uses TRBV19 with TRBJ2-1; D is possibly TRBD1 (5 bases). V was shortened by 1 base and J by 4 bases, with 11 bases between the two germline ends. Germline V lookup: CDR1 LNHDA, CDR2 SQIVND (reference sequence). The length of the CDR3 is 15 residues. The CDR3 coding sequence is TGTGCCAGTAGTATAGGACAGATTCCTTACAATGAGCAGTTCTTC. Amino acids: CASSIGQIPYNEQFF.

In its sample, this clone was seen once. The chain couples TRBV30 to TRBJ1-6; D is ambiguous. V was pared by 3 bases and J by 7 bases, with 16 bases between. The germline gives CDR1 GTSNPN, CDR2 SVGIG (reference sequence). The CDR3 has 15 residues. As DNA, the CDR3 is TGTGCCTGGAGGGACTGGAGGGAACTCAATTCACCCCTCCACTTT. This codes for CAWRDWRELNSPLHF.

The V and J genes are TRBV4-3 and TRBJ1-4; 8 nucleotides line up with TRBD1. The length of the CDR3 is 13 residues. Germline V CDR1 and CDR2: LGHNA, YSLEER. V lost 4 bases to trimming and J lost 7 bases; unmatched junction nucleotides: 2. The CDR3 is CASSLDRGEKLFF. Written as DNA, the CDR3 is TGCGCCAGCAGCCTTGACAGGGGTGAAAAACTGTTTTTT.

On this clone itself: The sample holds other DNA sequences that translate to the same CDR3. The V and J genes are TRBV6-1 and TRBJ1-1; possibly TRBD1 for D (6 bases). The CDR3 runs 13 residues. The V gene lost 8 bases and the J gene lost 5 bases, with 15 bases spanning the gap. The germline V gene has CDR1 MNHNS and CDR2 SASEGT. As DNA, the CDR3 is TGTGCCAGCCGAGGGGGGGCCCGAACTGAAGCTTTCTTT. This translates into CASRGGARTEAFF.

The CDR3 is CAIRGDRSPSEQYF. In nucleotides, the CDR3 is TGTGCCATCAGGGGTGACAGGAGCCCTAGTGAGCAGTACTTC. This sequence joins TRBV10-3 and TRBJ2-7; tentative D call: TRBD1 (6 bases). Germline lookup yields CDR1 ENHRY and CDR2 SYGVKD. Trimming pared 6 bases from V and 7 bases from J, leaving 19 bases between. CDR3 size: 14 residues.

The genes are TRBV10-2 and TRBJ2-6; 7 positions match TRBD1. Germline assignment: CDR1 WSHSY and CDR2 SAAADI. J gave up 2 bases and V 10 bases, and 5 bases lay outside the gene matches. This CDR3 comprises 14 residues. CDR3 sequence: CATADRAGANVLTF. The CDR3 DNA sequence: TGCGCCACCGCCGACAGGGCTGGGGCCAACGTCCTGACTTTC.

The chain recombines TRBV18 with TRBJ1-5; D is uncertain. CDR1 and CDR2 (germline): KGHSH, LQKENI. The length of the CDR3 is 15 residues. V was trimmed by 2 bases and J by 5 bases, leaving 13 bases between them. DNA of the CDR3: TGTGCCAGCTCACCAAAGAGGGTCGTAGATCAGCCCCAGCATTTT. Protein: CASSPKRVVDQPQHF.

V gene TRBV4-3 combines with J gene TRBJ2-2; a weak D match, TRBD2 (7 bases). The V gene lost 4 bases and the J gene lost 6 bases, with 15 bases spanning the gap. The CDR3 contains 15 residues. Germline CDR1 is LGHNA and CDR2 is YSLEER. This CDR3 is CASSPDGGGAGELFF. CDR3 sequence (DNA): TGCGCCAGCAGCCCCGATGGGGGGGGCGCCGGGGAGCTGTTTTTT.

This clone was counted a single time. The rearrangement links TRBV6-5 to TRBJ1-2; tentatively, D is TRBD1 (5 bases). Germline-derived CDR1 and CDR2 are MNHEY and SVGAGI. Between the trimmed V and J ends, which lost 0 bases and 10 bases, there was a span of 9 bases. The CDR3 sequence is 12 residues long. CDR3 bases: TGTGCCAGCAGTTACTCGACACAGGTCTACACCTTC. Translation gives CASSYSTQVYTF.

This chain links TRBV9 with TRBJ1-1; the match to TRBD1 covers 9 bases. V shed 0 bases, J shed 5 bases, and the junction held 5 bases outside the gene matches. The CDR3 sequence is 15 residues long. From germline, CDR1 is SGDLS and CDR2 YYNGEE. CDR3 in amino acids: CASSVGTGVKTEAFF. CDR3 in DNA: TGTGCCAGCAGCGTAGGGACAGGGGTAAAGACTGAAGCTTTCTTT.

The gene calls are TRBV19 and TRBJ1-1; 7 positions agree with TRBD1. The CDR3 loop spans 16 amino acids. The germline V gene encodes CDR1 LNHDA and CDR2 SQIVND (reference sequence). Trimming removed 4 bases from V and 0 bases from J; junction bases left unmatched: 8. The CDR3 here is CASSKTGLEMNTEAFF. The CDR3 nucleotides read TGTGCCAGTAGTAAGACAGGGTTGGAAATGAACACTGAAGCTTTCTTT.

This chain links TRBV4-1 with TRBJ2-2, with 7 positions matching TRBD1. The CDR3 totals 18 residues. After removal of 2 bases from V and 1 base from J, the junction contained 10 bases not matched to a gene. Germline loops: CDR1 MGHRA, CDR2 YSYEKL. DNA of the CDR3: TGCGCCAGCAGCCAACAGGGACAGTTCTCTCTGAACACCGGGGAGCTGTTTTTT. Translating it yields CASSQQGQFSLNTGELFF.

The genes are TRBV2 and TRBJ2-5, with 15 bases that match TRBD2. The germline gives CDR1 SNHLY, CDR2 FYNNEI. The CDR3 totals 18 residues. Germline trimming cut 4 bases from V and 5 bases from J; bases unmatched to any gene: 11. Here the CDR3 reads CASSAPDGLAGGRETQYF. The CDR3 region has the DNA TGTGCCAGCAGTGCACCCGATGGACTAGCGGGGGGGCGGGAGACCCAGTACTTC.